A selection of T cell receptor beta chains follows, all from one sample in a study of blood T cell repertoires in COVID-19. Assay used: immunoSEQ multiplex PCR; TCRdb lists only in-frame clones, some missing. The sample contains fewer than 300,000 clones, approximately 77% of which appear only once. Sequenced sample: peripheral blood. Receptors originate from a young woman with acute or convalescent COVID-19. CDR3s include the opening cysteine and the closing phenylalanine or tryptophan. D genes are given only for firm matches. A clone size is listed for some rows: how often the clone was seen (once, few, many), or a class if it is expanded.

clone_size: NA; d_call: NA; v_call: TRBV30; j_call: TRBJ2-5; cdr3_nt: TGTGCCTGGAATTCCGCACAGGGAGATTCGGAGACCCAGTACTTC; cdr3_aa: CAWNSAQGDSETQYF
clone_size: once; d_call: NA; v_call: TRBV7-2; j_call: TRBJ2-1; cdr3_nt: TGTGCCAGCAGCCCCCATGTGGCGGGGTGGAATGAGCAGTTCTTC; cdr3_aa: CASSPHVAGWNEQFF
clone_size: NA; d_call: TRBD1; v_call: TRBV7-2; j_call: TRBJ2-7; cdr3_nt: TGTGCCAGCAGCTCGAGAGCGGGACAGGGCTACGAGCAGTACTTC; cdr3_aa: CASSSRAGQGYEQYF
clone_size: NA; d_call: TRBD2; v_call: TRBV7-2; j_call: TRBJ2-1; cdr3_nt: TGTGCCAGCAGCCGCCCGGGACTAGCGGGAGTAGCCGAGCAGTTCTTC; cdr3_aa: CASSRPGLAGVAEQFF
clone_size: NA; d_call: TRBD1; v_call: TRBV3-1/TRBV3-2; j_call: TRBJ1-1; cdr3_nt: TGTGCCAGCAGCCATTCGGACAGGTCGAACACTGAAGCTTTCTTT; cdr3_aa: CASSHSDRSNTEAFF
clone_size: NA; d_call: NA; v_call: TRBV5-1; j_call: TRBJ1-1; cdr3_nt: TGCGCCAGCAGATTCGACAGAGTTTCGTCTGAAGCTTTCTTT; cdr3_aa: CASRFDRVSSEAFF
clone_size: NA; d_call: TRBD2; v_call: TRBV5-6; j_call: TRBJ2-7; cdr3_nt: TGTGCCAGCAGCTTCTGGGAGCGGGAGAGTTACGAGCAGTACTTC; cdr3_aa: CASSFWERESYEQYF
clone_size: few; d_call: TRBD1; v_call: TRBV12-3/TRBV12-4; j_call: TRBJ2-1; cdr3_nt: TGTGCCAGCAGTACGGACAGGAAGCGGTTCTTC; cdr3_aa: CASSTDRKRFF
clone_size: NA; d_call: TRBD1; v_call: TRBV11-2; j_call: TRBJ2-2; cdr3_nt: TGTGCCAGCAGCCCCGCAGGGGGAGTCGAGGTTAACGCCGGGGAGCTGTTTTTT; cdr3_aa: CASSPAGGVEVNAGELFF
clone_size: NA; d_call: NA; v_call: TRBV9; j_call: TRBJ2-4; cdr3_nt: TGTGCCAGCAGCCTCACAGGGGGAGGGGGCATTCAGTACTTC; cdr3_aa: CASSLTGGGGIQYF
clone_size: NA; d_call: NA; v_call: TRBV7-9; j_call: TRBJ2-5; cdr3_nt: TGTGCCAGCAGCTTAGCCCCCCGGGGAGAGACCCAGTACTTC; cdr3_aa: CASSLAPRGETQYF
clone_size: NA; d_call: NA; v_call: TRBV12-2; j_call: TRBJ2-5; cdr3_nt: TGTGCAAGTCGCCATCGAGGGGAGGGGAGGGACACTCAAGAGACCCAGTACTTC; cdr3_aa: CASRHRGEGRDTQETQYF
clone_size: NA; d_call: TRBD1; v_call: TRBV3-1/TRBV3-2; j_call: TRBJ2-4; cdr3_nt: TGTGCCAGCAGCCTGATCCAGGGGGTCGCCAAAAACATTCAGTACTTC; cdr3_aa: CASSLIQGVAKNIQYF
clone_size: NA; d_call: NA; v_call: TRBV7-2; j_call: TRBJ1-6; cdr3_nt: TGTGCCAGCACATTGACAGTAAGCTATAATTCACCCCTCCACTTT; cdr3_aa: CASTLTVSYNSPLHF
clone_size: NA; d_call: NA; v_call: TRBV30; j_call: TRBJ2-7; cdr3_nt: TGTGCCTGGAGCGACGGGAGATCTTCCTACGAGCAGTACTTC; cdr3_aa: CAWSDGRSSYEQYF
clone_size: few; d_call: NA; v_call: TRBV7-2; j_call: TRBJ2-7; cdr3_nt: TGTGCCAGCAGCTTAAGCGGAAGGTACGAGCAGTACTTC; cdr3_aa: CASSLSGRYEQYF
clone_size: NA; d_call: NA; v_call: TRBV4-3; j_call: TRBJ1-4; cdr3_nt: TGCGCCAGCAGCCTAATTATAACAGGGTCAACTAATGAAAAACTGTTTTTT; cdr3_aa: CASSLIITGSTNEKLFF
clone_size: NA; d_call: TRBD1; v_call: TRBV19; j_call: TRBJ2-1; cdr3_nt: TGTGCCAGTACAAGACGGTCGGGACAGACCAATGAGCAGTTCTTC; cdr3_aa: CASTRRSGQTNEQFF
clone_size: NA; d_call: NA; v_call: TRBV12-3/TRBV12-4; j_call: TRBJ1-1; cdr3_nt: TGTGCCAGCAGACCAACAGGGACTGAAGCTTTCTTT; cdr3_aa: CASRPTGTEAFF
clone_size: NA; d_call: TRBD1; v_call: TRBV5-1; j_call: TRBJ2-5; cdr3_nt: TGCGCCAGCAGCTTCCGGGACAGGGGTGTAGAGACCCAGTACTTC; cdr3_aa: CASSFRDRGVETQYF
clone_size: NA; d_call: NA; v_call: TRBV15; j_call: TRBJ2-7; cdr3_nt: TGTGCCACCAGCAGAGTCTTGACAATTCACATTTCCTACGAGCAGTACTTC; cdr3_aa: CATSRVLTIHISYEQYF
clone_size: few; d_call: TRBD1; v_call: TRBV28; j_call: TRBJ1-1; cdr3_nt: TGTGCCAGCAGCGGCGGACAGGGTCCTGAAGCTTTCTTT; cdr3_aa: CASSGGQGPEAFF
clone_size: NA; d_call: NA; v_call: TRBV9; j_call: TRBJ2-3; cdr3_nt: TGTGCCAGCAGCGATAATAAGGAGGAGGGCCGCACAGATACGCAGTATTTT; cdr3_aa: CASSDNKEEGRTDTQYF
clone_size: NA; d_call: TRBD2; v_call: TRBV28; j_call: TRBJ2-3; cdr3_nt: TGTGCCAGCAGTTTCCCAGCGGGAAGCACAGATACGCAGTATTTT; cdr3_aa: CASSFPAGSTDTQYF
clone_size: NA; d_call: TRBD1; v_call: TRBV19; j_call: TRBJ2-6; cdr3_nt: TGTGCCAGTAGTATAGATCCAGGGGGCTCTGGGGCCAACGTCCTGACTTTC; cdr3_aa: CASSIDPGGSGANVLTF
clone_size: NA; d_call: NA; v_call: TRBV28; j_call: TRBJ2-3; cdr3_nt: TGTGCCAGCAGTTTATCGATCGTCCCGGGAACAGATACGCAGTATTTT; cdr3_aa: CASSLSIVPGTDTQYF
clone_size: few; d_call: NA; v_call: TRBV4-3; j_call: TRBJ1-1; cdr3_nt: TGCGCCAGCAGCCAAGATCAGACAGGATTAAGGGCTTTCTTT; cdr3_aa: CASSQDQTGLRAFF
clone_size: NA; d_call: TRBD1; v_call: TRBV19; j_call: TRBJ1-5; cdr3_nt: TGTGCCAGTAGTGGGACAGGGGGCAATCAGCCCCAGCATTTT; cdr3_aa: CASSGTGGNQPQHF
clone_size: NA; d_call: NA; v_call: TRBV27; j_call: TRBJ2-2; cdr3_nt: TGTGCCACCTTGTCCACCGGGGAGCTGTTTTTT; cdr3_aa: CATLSTGELFF
clone_size: NA; d_call: TRBD2; v_call: TRBV11-3; j_call: TRBJ2-5; cdr3_nt: TGTGCCAGCAGCACAGGACTAGCGCCGGAGACCCAGTACTTC; cdr3_aa: CASSTGLAPETQYF
clone_size: NA; d_call: NA; v_call: TRBV11-3; j_call: TRBJ1-1; cdr3_nt: TGTGCCAGCAGCTCGCACGGGCAGGGTGAAGCTTTCTTT; cdr3_aa: CASSSHGQGEAFF
clone_size: once; d_call: NA; v_call: TRBV24-1; j_call: TRBJ2-2; cdr3_nt: TGTGCCACCAGTGACCCTGAGGAGGCCGGGGAGCTGTTTTTT; cdr3_aa: CATSDPEEAGELFF
clone_size: NA; d_call: NA; v_call: TRBV28; j_call: TRBJ2-1; cdr3_nt: TGTGCCAGCACCCCTGGCCAGGGCCATGAGCAGTTCTTC; cdr3_aa: CASTPGQGHEQFF
clone_size: once; d_call: NA; v_call: TRBV28; j_call: TRBJ1-1; cdr3_nt: TGTGCCAGCAGTTTAATGGCAGGGCCTATGAACACTGAAGCTTTCTTT; cdr3_aa: CASSLMAGPMNTEAFF
clone_size: NA; d_call: NA; v_call: TRBV28; j_call: TRBJ2-2; cdr3_nt: TGTGCCAGCGACGAGACAACGAACACCGGGGAGCTGTTTTTT; cdr3_aa: CASDETTNTGELFF
clone_size: once; d_call: NA; v_call: TRBV27; j_call: TRBJ1-3; cdr3_nt: TGTGCCAGCAGTTTATACTGGGGAAACACCATATATTTT; cdr3_aa: CASSLYWGNTIYF
clone_size: few; d_call: TRBD1; v_call: TRBV28; j_call: TRBJ2-5; cdr3_nt: TGTGCCAGCAGTTTATTTTCCGGGACAGTCGAAGAGACCCAGTACTTC; cdr3_aa: CASSLFSGTVEETQYF
clone_size: NA; d_call: NA; v_call: TRBV6-5; j_call: TRBJ2-4; cdr3_nt: TGTGCCAGCGGAGTAAACATTCAGTACTTC; cdr3_aa: CASGVNIQYF
clone_size: NA; d_call: TRBD1; v_call: TRBV19; j_call: TRBJ2-3; cdr3_nt: TGTGCCAGTAGTACTCGGCAGGGGGCATGGGAGACAGATACGCAGTATTTT; cdr3_aa: CASSTRQGAWETDTQYF
clone_size: NA; d_call: TRBD1; v_call: TRBV30; j_call: TRBJ1-2; cdr3_nt: TGTGCCTGGAGTGTCCCAGACTACCGGGACAGAAAAGAGTTCTATGGCTACACCTTC; cdr3_aa: CAWSVPDYRDRKEFYGYTF
clone_size: few; d_call: TRBD1; v_call: TRBV19; j_call: TRBJ1-1; cdr3_nt: TGTGCCAGTAGCCAAAGGCAGGGGGCAAGGGCTTTCTTT; cdr3_aa: CASSQRQGARAFF
clone_size: NA; d_call: NA; v_call: TRBV10-3; j_call: TRBJ1-2; cdr3_nt: TGTGCCATCAGTGAGTCTGCGGTAAACTATGGCTACACCTTC; cdr3_aa: CAISESAVNYGYTF
clone_size: NA; d_call: NA; v_call: TRBV24-1; j_call: TRBJ2-1; cdr3_nt: TGTGCCACCAGTGATCCTGGGCAGGGCTACAATGAGCAGTTCTTC; cdr3_aa: CATSDPGQGYNEQFF
clone_size: NA; d_call: TRBD2; v_call: TRBV7-2; j_call: TRBJ2-1; cdr3_nt: TGTGCCAGCAGTAGACTAGCGGCCTACAATGAGCAGTTCTTC; cdr3_aa: CASSRLAAYNEQFF
clone_size: NA; d_call: TRBD2; v_call: TRBV6-5; j_call: TRBJ2-3; cdr3_nt: TGTGCCAGCAGTCCCGAAGCGGGAGTCGCAGATACGCAGTATTTT; cdr3_aa: CASSPEAGVADTQYF
clone_size: NA; d_call: TRBD1; v_call: TRBV5-4; j_call: TRBJ2-7; cdr3_nt: TGTGCCAGCAGGGATGGACAGGGGACCTCCTACGAGCAGTACTTC; cdr3_aa: CASRDGQGTSYEQYF
clone_size: NA; d_call: NA; v_call: TRBV18; j_call: TRBJ2-1; cdr3_nt: TGTGCCAGCTCACCACCGTCAGGGCCTGAGCAGTTCTTC; cdr3_aa: CASSPPSGPEQFF
clone_size: NA; d_call: TRBD1; v_call: TRBV5-1; j_call: TRBJ1-1; cdr3_nt: TGCGCCAGCAGCTTGGGCCAGGGGGTCATTGAAGCTTTCTTT; cdr3_aa: CASSLGQGVIEAFF
clone_size: NA; d_call: NA; v_call: TRBV27; j_call: TRBJ1-5; cdr3_nt: TGTGCCAGCAGTTTACAGGGTAGCAATCAGCCCCAGCATTTT; cdr3_aa: CASSLQGSNQPQHF
clone_size: NA; d_call: NA; v_call: TRBV5-4; j_call: TRBJ2-7; cdr3_nt: TGTGCCAGCAGTGGTGGGGAAGGGCAGGGGTCGGGATACGAGCAGTACTTC; cdr3_aa: CASSGGEGQGSGYEQYF
clone_size: NA; d_call: NA; v_call: TRBV7-6; j_call: TRBJ2-1; cdr3_nt: TGTGCCAGCAGCTTAGTGGGGCAATCTGAGCAGTTCTTC; cdr3_aa: CASSLVGQSEQFF
clone_size: NA; d_call: TRBD2; v_call: TRBV5-4; j_call: TRBJ2-1; cdr3_nt: TGTGCCAGCAGCCCAAATGGGGCGGGGGTTCCGAATGAGCAGTTCTTC; cdr3_aa: CASSPNGAGVPNEQFF
clone_size: NA; d_call: TRBD1; v_call: TRBV29-1; j_call: TRBJ1-2; cdr3_nt: TGCAGCGCCGTCGGGACAGGGAGATTGCGGTATGGCTACACCTTC; cdr3_aa: CSAVGTGRLRYGYTF